Described below is a single T cell receptor beta chain sequence and its context. Per the germline V gene, CDR1 is MGHRA and CDR2 is YSYEKL. CDR3 size: 17 residues. The V gene end was trimmed by 1 base and the J gene end by 7 bases; junction bases not matched to a gene: 8. This sample was included in a study of CD8+ T cells in alopecia areata. Treatment of the sample: oral pan-JAK inhibitor, 5-10 mg twice daily. Extracted RNA was reverse transcribed, and the resulting cDNA served as sequencing template. Method: immunoSEQ multiplex PCR; TCRdb's copy keeps in-frame clones and lacks some. The table records 130,000 or so clones, more than 85% of them present only once.

The TCR was taken from a human donor with alopecia areata. V is TRBV4-1 and J is TRBJ2-4, with 12 bases that match TRBD2. This sample comprised CD8+ T cells sorted from blood, obtained at week 4, from a patient treated with tofacitinib. CDR3 amino acids: CASSQALTGLAGNIQYF. The CDR3 DNA follows: TGCGCCAGCAGCCAAGCCCTTACGGGACTAGCGGGCAACATTCAGTACTTC.